This T cell receptor (beta chain) was documented in a study of OX40 agonist ivuxolimab in advanced cancers. Profiling relied on immunoSEQ multiplex PCR, and the TCRdb table lists in-frame clones only, not all of them. This sample has around 50,000 clones, with about 88% found just once. In germline, CDR1 is SNHLY, CDR2 FYNNEI. V gave up 6 bases and J gave up 5 bases, with 18 bases separating them. The CDR3 contains 15 residues. The chain uses TRBV2 and TRBJ2-3; maybe TRBD1 (6 bases). This specimen consisted of CD4+ or CD8+ T cells sorted from blood, obtained in a trial of the OX40 agonist ivuxolimab. This clonotype was obtained from an adult with an advanced solid tumor such as melanoma, head and neck, liver or kidney cancer. The CDR3: CASSQTGSVVDTQYF. The DNA for the CDR3 is TGTGCCAGCAGCCAAACAGGGTCTGTGGTAGATACGCAGTATTTT.